This T cell receptor beta chain is drawn from a study of blood T cell repertoires in COVID-19. Study as a whole: The origin of the acute and convalescent COVID-19 samples was the United States, Italy and Spain. Nucleic acid was either cDNA or gDNA, and it came from T cells, B-cell-depleted T cells, or PBMCs.

Per the original data handling: Amplified reference gene primers provided the basis for estimating nucleated cell counts. Here immunoSEQ multiplex PCR was the method, and the copy in TCRdb shows in-frame clones only, minus some. Clone size and V and J calls were adopted from that table, with D and trimming inferred from the DNA. The sample yields over 200,000 clones, around four fifths seen once. The germline CDR1 and CDR2 sequences are WSHSY and SAAADI. V was cut by 4 bases and J by 4 bases, with 13 bases left in between. The length of the CDR3 is 14 residues. The chain couples TRBV10-2 to TRBJ1-2, with D perhaps TRBD1 (6 bases). Sample: peripheral blood. This TCR was recovered from a man aged 80 or over with acute or convalescent COVID-19. The chain's CDR3 is CASSALQGGYGYTF. CDR3 nucleotides: TGCGCCAGCAGTGCATTACAGGGTGGCTATGGCTACACCTTC.